Shown below are 20 T cell receptor beta chains from a single sample sequenced in a study of PD-L1 blockade in urothelial cancer (dated by TCRdb to between 2016 and 2019). Libraries were built with the immunoSEQ multiplex PCR assay. TCRdb retrieved this table from immuneACCESS and kept in-frame rearrangements only. Not all clones are present; in checked studies, unresolved V genes account for under half, and no reason is known for the remainder. This sample is represented by roughly 45,000 clones; approximately 90% of them were singletons. The ten biggest clones cover 13% to 15% of the sample. The sequencing used PBMCs, collected around atezolizumab (anti-PD-L1) treatment. The receptors stem from a woman in her fifties or sixties with urothelial cancer.

This clone was seen once. The V and J genes are TRBV28 and TRBJ1-1, with D perhaps matching TRBD1 (6 bases). The CDR3 is made up of 16 amino acids. CDR1 is MDHEN, CDR2 SYDVKM, per germline. Deletions cut 2 bases from V and 0 bases from J, with 13 bases between. The CDR3 loop reads CASSLTWTVMNTEAFF. CDR3 nucleotide sequence: TGTGCCAGCAGTTTAACCTGGACAGTGATGAACACTGAAGCTTTCTTT.

In its sample, this clone was seen a few times. This chain connects TRBV19 to TRBJ2-5; TRBD2 might be the D (6 bases). Germline loops: CDR1 LNHDA, CDR2 SQIVND (reference sequence). The ends were cut back, 6 bases at V and 5 bases at J, with 13 bases in the middle. This CDR3 region has 13 residues. CDR3 sequence: CASSGGRRETQYF. CDR3 in DNA: TGTGCCAGTAGCGGGGGACGGAGGGAGACCCAGTACTTC.

Concerning this clone: A junction boundary mismatches the germline segment, possibly from a read error. The chain links TRBV7-9 to TRBJ1-1; D remains unclear. CDR3 length: 13 residues. Per the germline V gene, CDR1 is SEHNR and CDR2 is FQNEAQ (reference sequence). CDR3 amino acids: CASSAVGDHTGGF. The CDR3 DNA reads as TGTGCCAGCAGCGCGGTGGGCGACCATACTGGAGGATTT.

This rearrangement joins TRBV19 to TRBJ2-7; weak D call: TRBD1 (6 bases). V lost 6 bases, J lost 5 bases, and 20 bases lay in between. There are 15 residues in the CDR3. Germline-derived CDR1 and CDR2 are LNHDA and SQIVND (reference sequence). CDR3 loop: CASSPGQFQFNEQYF. The CDR3 DNA sequence: TGTGCCAGTAGCCCAGGACAGTTTCAATTCAACGAGCAGTACTTC.

This chain uses TRBV4-3 with TRBJ2-7; 10 bases are shared with TRBD1. After removal of 0 bases from V and 6 bases from J, the junction contained 8 bases not matched to a gene. The CDR3 loop spans 16 amino acids. Germline CDR1 reads LGHNA; CDR2 reads YSLEER. The CDR3 DNA reads TGCGCCAGCAGCCAAGATTGGGAGACAGGGGGCATCGAGCAGTACTTC. It specifies CASSQDWETGGIEQYF.

The rearrangement uses TRBV11-3 and TRBJ2-3; unclear D gene. This CDR3 has 12 amino acids. V lost 1 base to trimming and J lost 4 bases, with 3 bases between them. Germline loops: CDR1 SGHNT, CDR2 YENEEA. As DNA, the CDR3 is TGTGCCAGCAGCTTAGGAGCAGATACGCAGTATTTT. Amino acids: CASSLGADTQYF.

This chain links TRBV29-1 with TRBJ2-4, with D unclear. From germline, CDR1 is SQVTM and CDR2 ANQGSEA. V lost 5 bases, J lost 4 bases, and 6 bases lay in between. This CDR3 contains 11 residues. The chain's CDR3 is CSVLYKNIQYF. Written as DNA, the CDR3 is TGCAGCGTTTTATATAAAAACATTCAGTACTTC. Full variable domain (rest looked up from reference TRBV29-1 and TRBJ2-4): SAVISQKPSRDICQRGTSLTIQCQVDSQVTMMFWYRQQPGQSLTLIATANQGSEATYESGFVIDKFPISRPNLTFSTLTVSNMSPEDSSIYLCSVLYKNIQYFGAGTRLSVL.

This clone was detected a few times. This CDR3 is CATSRDTPGGYTF. CDR3 nucleotides: TGTGCCACCAGCAGAGATACACCGGGGGGCTACACCTTC. The chain combines TRBV15 with TRBJ1-2; no reliable D call. This CDR3 region has 13 residues. V lost 0 bases, J lost 8 bases, and 10 bases lay in between. Per the germline V gene, CDR1 is LNHNV and CDR2 is YYDKDF (reference sequence).

The V and J genes are TRBV29-1 and TRBJ1-1; 7 bases map to TRBD1. Germline lookup yields CDR1 SQVTM and CDR2 ANQGSEA. V was clipped by 7 bases and J by 4 bases; unmatched bases: 12. The CDR3 sequence is 14 residues long. In DNA, the CDR3 is TGCAGCGGGGGACAGAATACCCCCCGCACTGAAGCTTTCTTT. It specifies CSGGQNTPRTEAFF.

This clone was counted once. The gene calls are TRBV15 and TRBJ2-7; TRBD1 aligns across 8 bases. The CDR3 is made up of 15 amino acids. Losses at the gene ends were 0 bases for V and 6 bases for J; bases not matched to a gene: 7. Germline-derived CDR1 and CDR2 are LNHNV and YYDKDF (reference sequence). As DNA, the CDR3 is TGTGCCACCAGCAGAGACACCGGGACAGGCGTCGAGCAGTACTTC. Amino acid sequence: CATSRDTGTGVEQYF.

V is TRBV29-1 and J is TRBJ2-7, with TRBD1 as a possible D gene (6 bases). CDR3 size: 15 residues. CDR1 SQVTM and CDR2 ANQGSEA come from the germline V gene. The germline V and J ends were trimmed by 0 bases and 1 base, with 13 bases remaining between them. CDR3 bases: TGCAGCGTTGAAGAGGAGTCAGGGGCTTCCTACGAGCAGTACTTC. This gives the protein CSVEEESGASYEQYF.

This chain joins TRBV28 and TRBJ2-5; a possible D gene is TRBD1 (6 bases). In germline, CDR1 is MDHEN, CDR2 SYDVKM. The V end was cut by 5 bases, the J end by 3 bases, with 16 bases between. CDR3 length: 15 residues. CDR3 amino acids: CASSLPDRTKETQYF. Written as DNA, the CDR3 is TGTGCCAGCAGTCTACCCGACAGGACCAAAGAGACCCAGTACTTC.

The chain uses TRBV7-9 and TRBJ2-4; D is ambiguous. Trimming stripped 3 bases from V and 10 bases from J, with 7 bases between. Germline V CDR1 and CDR2: SEHNR, FQNEAQ (reference sequence). The CDR3 is 11 residues long. In DNA form, the CDR3 reads TGTGCCAGCAGCTTCGAAACAATTCAGTACTTC. Its protein product is CASSFETIQYF.

This rearrangement joins TRBV15 to TRBJ2-7; a possible D gene is TRBD2 (5 bases). CDR1 LNHNV and CDR2 YYDKDF come from the germline V gene (reference sequence). V lost 5 bases and J 5 bases, leaving 19 bases between the germline ends. The CDR3 loop spans 15 amino acids. In nucleotides, the CDR3 is TGTGCCACCAGCCTGGAGGACTGGAGAAATGACGAGCAGTACTTC. The encoded protein is CATSLEDWRNDEQYF.

The V call is TRBV6-5, the J call TRBJ1-2, with TRBD1 identical over 8 bases. Germline CDR1 and CDR2: MNHEY and SVGAGI. V lost 6 bases and J lost 3; bases outside the gene matches: 3. The CDR3 has 13 residues. The DNA of the CDR3 is TGTGCCAGCAGCAAGACAGGGGACTATGGCTACACCTTC. Its protein is CASSKTGDYGYTF.

This chain connects TRBV4-2 to TRBJ2-3; TRBD2 matches 7 bases. This CDR3 has 17 residues. Trimming cost V 0 bases and J 8 bases; bases outside gene matches: 14. Per the germline V gene, CDR1 is LGHNA and CDR2 is YNFKEQ. CDR3 sequence (DNA): TGTGCCAGCAGCCAAGATCTAAAGACTAGCAATCACGGTACGCAGTATTTT. Protein: CASSQDLKTSNHGTQYF.

The V gene is TRBV7-3, the J gene TRBJ2-7, with TRBD1 identical over 7 bases. Germline CDR1 and CDR2: SGHTA and FQGTGA. The V gene end was trimmed by 2 bases and the J gene end by 4 bases; junction bases not matched to a gene: 2. The CDR3 length is 13 residues. CDR3 in DNA: TGTGCCAGCAGCTTAGACAGGGCTTACGAGCAGTACTTC. It yields the protein CASSLDRAYEQYF.

The V and J genes are TRBV28 and TRBJ1-2; D may be TRBD1 (5 bases). Germline assignment: CDR1 MDHEN and CDR2 SYDVKM. Trimming pared 10 bases from V and 8 bases from J, leaving 11 bases between. The length of the CDR3 is 10 residues. As DNA, the CDR3 is TGTGCCACCCTCAGGGTCGGCTACACCTTC. Its translation: CATLRVGYTF.

This clone was found once. The V and J genes are TRBV11-2 and TRBJ2-5; 9 positions match TRBD1. Germline V gives CDR1 SGHAT, CDR2 FQNNGV. The CDR3 totals 15 residues. V lost 5 bases and J lost 5; bases outside the gene matches: 9. CDR3 region: CASSEGQGFVETQYF. The CDR3 bases are TGTGCCAGCAGCGAAGGACAGGGGTTCGTTGAGACCCAGTACTTC.

The rearrangement uses TRBV7-9 and TRBJ2-1; 8 bases line up with TRBD2. Germline loops: CDR1 SEHNR, CDR2 FQNEAQ (reference sequence). This CDR3 has 14 amino acids. V lost 7 bases and J lost 4; bases outside the gene matches: 6. CDR3 protein: CASTYTSGYNEQFF. In nucleotides, the CDR3 is TGTGCCAGCACCTATACTAGCGGTTACAATGAGCAGTTCTTC.